This T cell receptor beta chain was documented in a study of blood T cell repertoires in COVID-19. Whole-study context: Some COVID-19 samples were acute and others convalescent; all came from the United States, Italy and Spain. The cDNA or gDNA used as material had been derived from T cells, B-cell-depleted T cells, or PBMCs.

Authors' analysis steps: Reference gene primer amplification yielded estimated nucleated cell counts. Measured with immunoSEQ multiplex PCR; TCRdb has only the in-frame clones, and not every one. From that table come the V and J calls and clone size; the DNA was used to work out D and trimming. The sample yields roughly 250,000 clones, about 87% seen once. This clone was seen just once. Trimming removed 5 bases from V and 7 bases from J; junction bases left unmatched: 3. This CDR3 has 15 amino acids. Germline V CDR1 and CDR2: MNHEY, SMNVEV (reference sequence). The material sequenced was peripheral blood. This TCR derives from a human donor in a cohort sampled during active COVID-19. V usage is TRBV27 and J usage is TRBJ2-1; 15 bases are a match to TRBD2. CDR3 nucleotide sequence: TGTGCCAGCAGTCGGACTAGCGGGGGGGTAAATGAGCAGTTCTTC. Amino acids: CASSRTSGGVNEQFF.